The T cell receptor (beta chain) under discussion was sequenced for a study of blood T cell repertoires in COVID-19. Assay: immunoSEQ multiplex PCR; the TCRdb copy retains only in-frame clones and omits some. The sample has around 280,000 clones, roughly 90% seen once; the top ten hold 1.7%. This clone appeared a few times. From germline, CDR1 is SNHLY and CDR2 FYNNEI. V lost 2 bases and J lost 1, with 12 bases in between. The CDR3 runs 15 residues. The TCR originated in a young woman with acute COVID-19. Sequenced material: PBMCs or T cells enriched from blood (not recorded which). The chain joins TRBV2 to TRBJ2-7; perhaps TRBD1 as D (6 bases). For the CDR3, the DNA is TGTGCCAGCAGTGAATATGGGGGCGTGTCCTACGAGCAGTACTTC. This gives the protein CASSEYGGVSYEQYF.